Following are 27 T cell receptor beta chains from one sample sequenced in a study of blood T cell repertoires in COVID-19. Assay: immunoSEQ multiplex PCR; the TCRdb copy retains only in-frame clones and omits some. The sample yields about 70,000 clones, around 83% seen once. Sequenced sample: peripheral blood. All receptors come from a man between 25 and 39 years old with COVID-19, enrolled during active disease.

The sample holds one count of this clone. The chain recombines TRBV7-2 with TRBJ2-7; D perhaps matches TRBD1 (5 bases). CDR3 length equals 14 residues. Germline CDR1 reads SGHTA; CDR2 reads FQGNSA. Between the trimmed V and J ends, which lost 5 bases and 3 bases, there was a span of 14 bases. The CDR3 protein is CASSPRVADYEQYF. The CDR3 nucleotides read TGTGCCAGCAGCCCCAGGGTGGCAGACTACGAGCAGTACTTC.

This clone has only a few counts. The chain links TRBV27 to TRBJ2-7, with 7 bases aligning to TRBD1. CDR1 and CDR2 (germline): MNHEY, SMNVEV (reference sequence). This CDR3 spans 15 amino acids. V was clipped by 2 bases and J by 5 bases; unmatched bases: 9. The CDR3 loop reads CASSLRPGQDNEQYF. The CDR3, as DNA: TGTGCCAGCAGTTTACGTCCTGGACAGGATAACGAGCAGTACTTC.

This clone was counted between two and nine times. The V gene is TRBV4-2, the J gene TRBJ1-1; possibly TRBD1 for D (6 bases). The germline V and J ends were trimmed by 4 bases and 7 bases, with 19 bases remaining between them. CDR1 and CDR2 (germline): LGHNA, YNFKEQ. This CDR3 contains 15 residues. CDR3 in amino acids: CASSPRLHRQDEAFF. Written as DNA, the CDR3 is TGTGCCAGCAGCCCCCGACTGCATCGACAGGATGAAGCTTTCTTT.

V is TRBV7-2 and J is TRBJ1-2, with D unresolved. Germline lookup yields CDR1 SGHTA and CDR2 FQGNSA. The CDR3 has 14 amino acids. V was clipped by 5 bases and J by 3 bases, with 13 bases between them. The CDR3 loop reads CASSPRIGDYGYTF. In DNA, the CDR3 is TGTGCCAGCAGCCCACGTATCGGGGACTATGGCTACACCTTC.

The J gene is TRBJ2-3, the V gene TRBV7-8; 13 bases align to TRBD2. CDR1 SGHVS and CDR2 FQNEAQ come from the germline V gene. The CDR3 is 20 amino acids. J gave up 0 bases and V 1 base, and 10 bases lay outside the gene matches. CDR3 sequence: CASSLVLGLAGTVSTDTQYF. The CDR3 bases are TGTGCCAGCAGCTTAGTCTTGGGACTAGCGGGGACCGTTAGCACAGATACGCAGTATTTT. Using reference TRBV7-8 and TRBJ2-3 for the parts outside the CDR3, the full variable domain is GAGVSQSPRYKVAKRGQDVALRCDPISGHVSLFWYQQALGQGPEFLTYFQNEAQLDKSGLPSDRFFAERPEGSVSTLKIQRTQQEDSAVYLCASSLVLGLAGTVSTDTQYFGPGTRLTVL.

The chain combines TRBV5-1 with TRBJ1-1; TRBD1 aligns across 8 bases. Unmatched junction bases numbered 2, after V lost 1 base and J lost 0 bases. The CDR3 contains 15 residues. Per germline, CDR1 SGHRS and CDR2 YFSETQ. DNA for the CDR3: TGCGCCAGCAGCTTGCGACAGGGGTTGAACACTGAAGCTTTCTTT. Protein sequence: CASSLRQGLNTEAFF.

J is TRBJ2-1 and V is TRBV7-9, with 11 nucleotides matching TRBD2. CDR1 and CDR2 from the germline V gene are SEHNR and FQNEAQ (reference sequence). V lost 5 bases to trimming and J lost 0 bases; unmatched junction nucleotides: 6. The CDR3 is 17 amino acids. The DNA for the CDR3 is TGTGCCAGCAGCCTGGGGACTAGCGGAAGCTCCTACAATGAGCAGTTCTTC. It specifies CASSLGTSGSSYNEQFF.

This clone was counted only a few times. This CDR3 reads CARSWRDLNTGELFF. CDR3 nucleotides: TGTGCCAGAAGCTGGCGGGACCTGAACACCGGGGAGCTGTTTTTT. The rearrangement joins TRBV5-3 to TRBJ2-2, with D perhaps TRBD2 (6 bases). TRBV5-3 is sorted into the ORF group, with uncertain function. Trimming removed 3 bases from V and 1 base from J, with 10 bases in between. The CDR3 consists of 15 residues.

The chain joins TRBV7-6 to TRBJ2-1; 11 nucleotides agree with TRBD2. The junction had 5 bases not matched to a gene; V was cut back by 1 base and J by 6 bases. The CDR3 covers 16 residues. Germline-derived CDR1 and CDR2 are SGHVS and FNYEAQ. CDR3 DNA: TGTGCCAGCAGCTTAGTAACTAGCGGGAGTGGCAATGAGCAGTTCTTC. Protein: CASSLVTSGSGNEQFF.

J is TRBJ2-5 and V is TRBV2; 11 bases fit TRBD1. The V gene's germline CDR1 is SNHLY and CDR2 FYNNEI. V lost 8 bases to trimming and J lost 5 bases; unmatched junction nucleotides: 4. This CDR3 region has 13 residues. The CDR3 reads CASERTGGETQYF. CDR3 nucleotide sequence: TGTGCCAGCGAGAGGACAGGGGGCGAGACCCAGTACTTC.

The chain couples TRBV28 to TRBJ2-7; D call uncertain. V gave up 3 bases and J gave up 0 bases, with 9 bases separating them. This CDR3 is 14 amino acids long. Germline CDR1 MDHEN, CDR2 SYDVKM. The CDR3 is CASSFESYSYEQYF. CDR3 nucleotide sequence: TGTGCCAGCAGTTTTGAGTCGTACTCCTACGAGCAGTACTTC.

This chain connects TRBV9 to TRBJ2-3, with 9 nucleotides matching TRBD2. V lost 0 bases and J lost 4; bases outside the gene matches: 3. Germline CDR1 reads SGDLS; CDR2 reads YYNGEE. CDR3 length: 15 amino acids. This chain's CDR3 is CASSVGGRVSDTQYF. DNA of the CDR3: TGTGCCAGCAGCGTAGGCGGGAGGGTATCAGATACGCAGTATTTT.

The V and J genes are TRBV2 and TRBJ2-1; 11 nucleotides line up with TRBD2. CDR1 is SNHLY and CDR2 is FYNNEI in the germline V gene. With 4 bases clipped from V and 6 bases from J, the junction kept 5 bases outside the gene matches. This CDR3 comprises 15 residues. This CDR3 is CASSGGTSGFNEQFF. The CDR3 region has the DNA TGTGCCAGCAGTGGGGGGACTAGCGGATTCAATGAGCAGTTCTTC.

This chain links TRBV28 with TRBJ1-2, with 8 bases that match TRBD1. The trim removed 8 bases at V and 2 bases at J, leaving 4 bases unmatched. The length of the CDR3 is 13 residues. The germline CDR1 and CDR2 sequences are MDHEN and SYDVKM. The CDR3 here is CASLDRANYGYTF. As DNA, the CDR3 is TGTGCCAGCCTGGACAGGGCGAACTATGGCTACACCTTC.

This clone was detected only once. The rearrangement links TRBV28 to TRBJ1-4; no reliable D call. Trimming cost V 5 bases and J 0 bases, with 10 bases left between them. In germline, CDR1 is MDHEN, CDR2 SYDVKM. The CDR3 loop spans 15 amino acids. The CDR3 loop is CASSPVPPTNEKLFF. The CDR3 DNA reads as TGTGCCAGCAGTCCGGTGCCCCCAACTAATGAAAAACTGTTTTTT.

The chain links TRBV19 to TRBJ1-5, with TRBD1 as a possible D gene (6 bases). CDR3 length: 15 amino acids. V was shortened by 9 bases and J by 3 bases, with 18 bases between the two germline ends. Germline V gene lookup returns CDR1 LNHDA and CDR2 SQIVND (reference sequence). DNA of the CDR3: TGTGCCAGCTCCTCGGTGACAGGCAACAATCAGCCCCAGCATTTT. Amino acids: CASSSVTGNNQPQHF.

The J gene is TRBJ1-2, the V gene TRBV28; 9 bases are a match to TRBD1. The trim removed 10 bases at V and 5 bases at J, leaving 5 bases unmatched. CDR1 is MDHEN, CDR2 SYDVKM, per germline. The CDR3 has 12 amino acids. The CDR3 DNA follows: TGTGCCACCGTGGGACAGGGTTATGGCTACACCTTC. Protein sequence: CATVGQGYGYTF.

The rearrangement links TRBV27 to TRBJ1-2; D might be TRBD1 (6 bases). Trimming left V 3 bases short and J 5 bases short, with 10 bases between. The CDR3 loop spans 13 amino acids. Germline values: CDR1 MNHEY, CDR2 SMNVEV (reference sequence). DNA for the CDR3: TGTGCCAGCAGTTTCGGGACAAAATATGGCTACACCTTC. Protein: CASSFGTKYGYTF.

J is TRBJ2-5 and V is TRBV7-8; 10 bases are shared with TRBD2. The CDR3 loop spans 17 amino acids. Germline V CDR1 and CDR2: SGHVS, FQNEAQ. J lost 3 bases, V lost 7 bases, and 14 bases had no gene match. The CDR3 DNA follows: TGTGCCAGCAATGGAGCGGGAGGGCCGATTATCGAAGAGACCCAGTACTTC. It yields the protein CASNGAGGPIIEETQYF.

This chain uses TRBV30 with TRBJ1-2, with 7 bases aligning to TRBD1. After removal of 8 bases from V and 13 bases from J, the junction contained 10 bases not matched to a gene. The CDR3 length is 10 residues. Germline-derived CDR1 and CDR2 are GTSNPN and SVGIG (reference sequence). The DNA of the CDR3 is TGTGCCGTCCAGGGGGGATTAGTCACCTTC. Translated, it gives CAVQGGLVTF.

The V and J genes are TRBV18 and TRBJ1-4, with TRBD1 as a possible D gene (6 bases). The ends were cut back, 4 bases at V and 8 bases at J, with 11 bases in the middle. This CDR3 has 13 amino acids. Germline values: CDR1 KGHSH, CDR2 LQKENI. CDR3 loop: CASSHRVDEKLFF. The DNA for the CDR3 is TGTGCCAGCTCACACAGGGTAGACGAAAAACTGTTTTTT.

This chain connects TRBV5-4 to TRBJ2-6, with a possible D match to TRBD2 (5 bases). V was shortened by 4 bases and J by 0 bases, with 14 bases between the two germline ends. Germline CDR1 and CDR2: SGHNT and YYREEE (reference sequence). CDR3 length: 17 amino acids. CDR3 loop: CASSRRTSLSGANVLTF. The DNA for the CDR3 is TGTGCCAGCAGCCGGAGGACGAGCCTCTCTGGGGCCAACGTCCTGACTTTC.

V usage is TRBV7-9 and J usage is TRBJ1-2; 8 bases agree with TRBD1. Germline values: CDR1 SEHNR, CDR2 FQNEAQ (reference sequence). Unmatched junction bases numbered 7, after V lost 4 bases and J lost 6 bases. The CDR3 is 14 amino acids. The DNA for the CDR3 is TGTGCCAGCAGCTCTATAACGACAGGGGATGGCTACACCTTC. Protein: CASSSITTGDGYTF.

The chain uses TRBV4-3 and TRBJ2-7, with D perhaps TRBD2 (6 bases). Deletions cut 4 bases from V and 2 bases from J, with 18 bases between. The CDR3 sequence is 16 residues long. Germline V gives CDR1 LGHNA, CDR2 YSLEER. The CDR3 DNA is TGCGCCAGCAGCCTAATGGCCGGGACTCCTACCTACGAGCAGTACTTC. Amino acid sequence: CASSLMAGTPTYEQYF.

Only one count was recorded for this clone. J is TRBJ1-5 and V is TRBV27, with D hard to call. Germline loops: CDR1 MNHEY, CDR2 SMNVEV (reference sequence). V lost 8 bases and J lost 5, with 4 bases in between. This CDR3 has 10 residues. The CDR3 loop reads CASGYQPQHF. The DNA of the CDR3 is TGTGCCAGCGGCTATCAGCCCCAGCATTTT.

The CDR3 coding sequence is TGTGCCAGCAGACTAGGCGTTAGGGAGCAGTTCTTC. This sequence encodes CASRLGVREQFF. The rearrangement links TRBV7-8 to TRBJ2-1; D possibly corresponds to TRBD2 (5 bases). The germline gives CDR1 SGHVS, CDR2 FQNEAQ. V was cut by 6 bases and J by 10 bases, with 13 bases left in between. This CDR3 is 12 amino acids long.

V gene TRBV28 combines with J gene TRBJ1-5; D gene uncertain. The germline V gene has CDR1 MDHEN and CDR2 SYDVKM. V lost 4 bases and J lost 0, with 10 bases in between. The CDR3 sequence is 15 residues long. This CDR3 reads CASSSPQDSNQPQHF. CDR3 nucleotides: TGTGCCAGCAGTTCGCCGCAGGATAGCAATCAGCCCCAGCATTTT.